Below, 32 T cell receptor beta chains from the same sample are listed, as sequenced in a study of tumour-infiltrating T cells in Burkitt lymphoma. Assay used: immunoSEQ multiplex PCR; TCRdb lists only in-frame clones, some missing. The profile shows some 1,400 clones, 10% to 15% of them singletons. The specimen sequenced was tumor tissue. These TCRs come from a human donor with Burkitt lymphoma.

V gene TRBV7-3 combines with J gene TRBJ2-3; D gene unclear. In germline, CDR1 is SGHTA, CDR2 FQGTGA. This CDR3 contains 13 residues. Trimming removed 2 bases at V and 1 base at J, with 4 bases between. Here the CDR3 reads CASSLQGTDTQYF. CDR3 coding DNA: TGTGCCAGCAGCTTACAGGGCACAGATACGCAGTATTTT.

CDR3 region: CASRLQGGEAFF. The CDR3 region has the DNA TGTGCCAGCAGACTACAGGGGGGTGAAGCTTTCTTT. The J gene is TRBJ1-1, the V gene TRBV5-4, with 8 bases lining up with TRBD1. CDR1 and CDR2 (germline): SGHNT, YYREEE (reference sequence). The CDR3 spans 12 residues. J lost 7 bases, V lost 5 bases, and 4 bases had no gene match.

This clone turned up a few times. This rearrangement joins TRBV4-3 to TRBJ2-6; the D is unclear. The length of the CDR3 is 19 residues. Trimming cost V 1 base and J 0 bases, with 16 bases left between them. The germline V gene has CDR1 LGHNA and CDR2 YSLEER. DNA for the CDR3: TGCGCCAGCAGCCAAGGTTCTGGGCAGGTCGTCTCTGGGGCCAACGTCCTGACTTTC. Encoded protein: CASSQGSGQVVSGANVLTF.

The gene calls are TRBV2 and TRBJ1-5; D gene unclear. Germline V lookup: CDR1 SNHLY, CDR2 FYNNEI. The CDR3 consists of 12 residues. Trimming took off 5 bases at V and 9 bases at J, with 11 bases between the two ends. The CDR3 here is CASSPLRGPQHF. The CDR3, as DNA: TGTGCCAGCAGTCCTCTACGGGGGCCCCAGCATTTT.

This clone has more than one count but fewer than ten. The gene calls are TRBV10-1 and TRBJ2-3, with D possibly matching TRBD2 (5 bases). V lost 0 bases and J lost 1, with 11 bases in between. From germline, CDR1 is WNHNN and CDR2 SYGVQD (reference sequence). The CDR3 extends over 16 amino acids. The chain's CDR3 is CASSESKRAGTDTQYF. CDR3 DNA: TGCGCCAGCAGTGAGTCGAAACGAGCGGGCACAGATACGCAGTATTTT.

This clone was found a few times. The chain couples TRBV6-5 to TRBJ2-1, with 7 bases fitting TRBD1. The CDR3 consists of 14 residues. Germline CDR1 MNHEY, CDR2 SVGAGI. V lost 5 bases and J lost 5; bases outside the gene matches: 6. CDR3 in DNA: TGTGCCAGCAGTCGGGACAGCCAAAACAATGAGCAGTTCTTC. It yields the protein CASSRDSQNNEQFF.

The chain employs TRBV5-4 and TRBJ2-3; 11 bases match TRBD1. Trimming removed 4 bases from V and 2 bases from J; junction bases left unmatched: 15. CDR3 length: 19 amino acids. Germline CDR1 reads SGHNT; CDR2 reads YYREEE (reference sequence). In DNA, the CDR3 is TGTGCCAGCAGCGCGCGCGCCGGGACAGGGGGATATTACACAGATACGCAGTATTTT. Protein: CASSARAGTGGYYTDTQYF.

The chain links TRBV29-1 to TRBJ1-2, with a possible D match to TRBD1 (6 bases). Trimming stripped 3 bases from V and 4 bases from J, with 21 bases between. The CDR3 has 16 amino acids. The germline V gene encodes CDR1 SQVTM and CDR2 ANQGSEA. CDR3 loop: CSVEVWGRDIPYGYTF. In DNA, the CDR3 is TGCAGCGTTGAGGTTTGGGGGCGGGACATTCCCTATGGCTACACCTTC.

The genes are TRBV30 and TRBJ2-1; tentative D call: TRBD1 (5 bases). This CDR3 has 11 residues. The germline V gene encodes CDR1 GTSNPN and CDR2 SVGIG (reference sequence). Trimming left V 4 bases short and J 6 bases short, with 7 bases between. CDR3 DNA: TGTGCCTGGATCAGGGTCAATGAGCAGTTCTTC. The encoded protein is CAWIRVNEQFF.

This clone qualifies as large. This sequence joins TRBV19 and TRBJ1-5; 8 nucleotides align to TRBD1. Germline trimming cut 0 bases from V and 9 bases from J; bases unmatched to any gene: 7. This CDR3 is built from 15 residues. CDR1 and CDR2 (germline): LNHDA, SQIVND (reference sequence). CDR3 nucleotides: TGTGCCAGTAGTATAGATGGGACAGGCAAATGGCCCCAGCATTTT. It codes for CASSIDGTGKWPQHF. Looking up the rest from reference TRBV19 and TRBJ1-5 gives the full variable domain: DGGITQSPKYLFRKEGQNVTLSCEQNLNHDAMYWYRQDPGQGLRLIYYSQIVNDFQKGDIAEGYSVSREKKESFPLTVTSAQKNPTAFYLCASSIDGTGKWPQHFGDGTRLSIL.

The genes are TRBV11-2 and TRBJ2-5, with TRBD2 identical over 11 bases. The CDR3 has 17 amino acids. Germline values: CDR1 SGHAT, CDR2 FQNNGV. V lost 5 bases, J lost 4 bases, and 12 bases stayed unmatched. CDR3 in DNA: TGTGCCAGCAGCCTCTCAGGCCTAGCGGGAGGTGGAGAGACCCAGTACTTC. The encoded protein is CASSLSGLAGGGETQYF.

The chain has TRBV7-8 and TRBJ2-7; unclear D gene. Between the trimmed V and J ends, which lost 4 bases and 5 bases, there was a span of 12 bases. The CDR3 spans 13 residues. The germline CDR1 and CDR2 sequences are SGHVS and FQNEAQ. The CDR3 bases are TGTGCCAGCAGCTCACTCCCGTACCACGAGCAGTACGTC. It encodes CASSSLPYHEQYV.

The V call is TRBV14, the J call TRBJ2-5, with D uncertain. Germline lookup yields CDR1 SGHDN and CDR2 FVKESK. V shed 1 base and J shed 3 bases, with 6 bases lying between them. The CDR3 extends over 13 amino acids. Written as DNA, the CDR3 is TGTGCCAGCAGCCAAGGGAATGAAGAGACCCAGTACTTC. It codes for CASSQGNEETQYF.

The chain uses TRBV6-1 and TRBJ2-6; D remains unclear. The V end lost 10 bases, the J end lost 4 bases, and 8 bases lay between the germline ends. The CDR3 length is 12 residues. Germline CDR1 is MNHNS and CDR2 is SASEGT. For the CDR3, the DNA is TGTGCCACCCGGTCCGGGGCCAACGTCCTGACTTTC. It encodes CATRSGANVLTF.

This clone was seen only a few times. Possible read error: a much larger clone is one base away. Other DNA sequences in the same sample also yield this CDR3. The V and J genes are TRBV13 and TRBJ2-4; TRBD1 matches at 7 bases. Germline V lookup: CDR1 PRHDT, CDR2 FYEKMQ (reference sequence). J lost 9 bases, V lost 1 base, and 9 bases had no gene match. The CDR3 is 15 residues long. Written as DNA, the CDR3 is TGTGCCAGCAGCTTAGCCGGAACAGGGGATCGCATTCAGTACTTC. Residues: CASSLAGTGDRIQYF.

This chain links TRBV18 with TRBJ1-4, with D unresolved. The CDR3 spans 14 residues. Germline V lookup: CDR1 KGHSH, CDR2 LQKENI. V lost 2 bases, J lost 0 bases, and 4 bases lay in between. This chain's CDR3 is CASSPGATNEKLFF. The CDR3 DNA reads TGTGCCAGCTCACCAGGGGCAACTAATGAAAAACTGTTTTTT. The complete variable domain, with remaining parts taken from reference TRBV18 and TRBJ1-4, reads NAGVMQNPRHLVRRRGQEARLRCSPMKGHSHVYWYRQLPEEGLKFMVYLQKENIIDESGMPKERFSAEFPKEGPSILRIQQVVRGDSAAYFCASSPGATNEKLFFGSGTQLSVL.

This chain links TRBV9 with TRBJ1-1; D gene ambiguous. The CDR3 runs 14 residues. Germline-derived CDR1 and CDR2 are SGDLS and YYNGEE. V lost 0 bases and J lost 1, with 7 bases in between. The CDR3 spells CASSVVPANTEAFF. The DNA of the CDR3 is TGTGCCAGCAGCGTAGTCCCAGCGAACACTGAAGCTTTCTTT.

This clone has a handful of counts. The rearrangement uses TRBV7-2 and TRBJ1-5; possibly TRBD1 for D (5 bases). This CDR3 is built from 15 residues. CDR1 and CDR2 (germline): SGHTA, FQGNSA. V was shortened by 1 base and J by 5 bases, with 12 bases between the two germline ends. CDR3 loop: CASSLVGGPYQPQHF. CDR3 bases: TGTGCCAGCAGCTTAGTGGGGGGACCTTATCAGCCCCAGCATTTT.

This clone showed up just a few times. This chain uses TRBV11-2 with TRBJ1-5, with a weak D call TRBD1 (7 bases). The J call may be faulty, since TRBJ2-3 better matches the DNA end. The CDR3 runs 15 residues. Germline CDR1 reads SGHAT; CDR2 reads FQNNGV. The DNA of the CDR3 is TGTGCCAGCAGCCAGGGGGGTCAGGGGCTTCAGCCCCAGTATTTT. Amino acid sequence: CASSQGGQGLQPQYF.

This sequence joins TRBV25-1 and TRBJ1-1; D remains unclear. V lost 4 bases to trimming and J lost 11 bases, with 11 bases between them. This CDR3 contains 11 residues. Germline CDR1 is MGHDK and CDR2 is SYGVNS. The CDR3 here is CASSGWTGAFF. The CDR3 DNA reads as TGTGCCAGCAGTGGTTGGACGGGCGCTTTCTTT.

The chain employs TRBV11-2 and TRBJ1-3, with D hard to call. The CDR3 length is 12 residues. V lost 5 bases and J lost 5, with 7 bases in between. Per the germline V gene, CDR1 is SGHAT and CDR2 is FQNNGV. The CDR3 DNA reads as TGTGCCAGCAGCGGTCAGCGAAACACCATATATTTT. This gives the protein CASSGQRNTIYF.

V is TRBV5-1 and J is TRBJ1-1, with TRBD1 identical over 9 bases. Looked up from germline, CDR1 is SGHRS and CDR2 is YFSETQ. The CDR3 is 16 residues long. V dropped 5 bases and J dropped 1; count of bases not matched to a gene: 9. The CDR3 here is CASSQLGQGANTEAFF. The CDR3 bases are TGCGCCAGCAGTCAACTGGGACAGGGAGCGAACACTGAAGCTTTCTTT.

The sample holds a few counts of this clone. The chain carries TRBV6-6 and TRBJ1-4; TRBD1 might be the D (5 bases). The germline gives CDR1 MNHNY, CDR2 SVGAGI (reference sequence). The V end was cut by 6 bases, the J end by 4 bases, with 15 bases between. The CDR3 is made up of 15 amino acids. The CDR3 nucleotides are TGTGCCAGCAGGCCAGCTGGGGCGGATAATGAAAAACTGTTTTTT. Encoded protein: CASRPAGADNEKLFF.

The chain is built from TRBV18 and TRBJ1-4; a possible D gene is TRBD1 (6 bases). The CDR3 covers 15 residues. Germline V CDR1 and CDR2: KGHSH, LQKENI. V lost 4 bases, J lost 0 bases, and 9 bases lay in between. The CDR3 here is CASSRGGATNEKLFF. The DNA for the CDR3 is TGTGCCAGCTCACGAGGGGGGGCAACTAATGAAAAACTGTTTTTT. Together with reference TRBV18 and TRBJ1-4, the CDR3 gives the full variable domain: NAGVMQNPRHLVRRRGQEARLRCSPMKGHSHVYWYRQLPEEGLKFMVYLQKENIIDESGMPKERFSAEFPKEGPSILRIQQVVRGDSAAYFCASSRGGATNEKLFFGSGTQLSVL.

Concerning this clone itself: The junction departs from the called germline gene at one end, perhaps through a read error. The same CDR3 also results from other DNA sequences found in this sample. V usage is TRBV7-7 and J usage is TRBJ2-2; D might be TRBD2 (6 bases). Germline loops: CDR1 SSHAT, CDR2 FNYEAQ (reference sequence). CDR3 length equals 14 residues. CDR3 amino acids: CASSARDSAGELFF. CDR3 coding DNA: TGTGCTAGCAGCGCCCGGGACTCGGCCGGGGAGCTGTTTTTT. The full variable domain, with the rest looked up from reference TRBV7-7 and TRBJ2-2, is GAGVSQSPRYKVTKRGQDVTLRCDPISSHATLYWYQQALGQGPEFLTYFNYEAQPDKSGLPSDRFSAERPEGSISTLTIQRTEQRDSAMYRCASSARDSAGELFFGEGSRLTVL.

V gene TRBV5-1 combines with J gene TRBJ1-1; TRBD1 agrees at 7 bases. This CDR3 region has 14 residues. V was pared by 0 bases and J by 7 bases, with 6 bases of the junction left unmatched. Germline lookup yields CDR1 SGHRS and CDR2 YFSETQ. The CDR3 loop reads CASSLGQGSVEAFF. Written as DNA, the CDR3 is TGCGCCAGCAGCTTGGGACAGGGATCGGTTGAAGCTTTCTTT. The complete variable domain, with remaining parts taken from reference TRBV5-1 and TRBJ1-1, reads KAGVTQTPRYLIKTRGQQVTLSCSPISGHRSVSWYQQTPGQGLQFLFEYFSETQRNKGNFPGRFSGRQFSNSRSEMNVSTLELGDSALYLCASSLGQGSVEAFFGQGTRLTVV.

About this clone: Additional DNA sequences in this sample encode the identical CDR3. V usage is TRBV5-4 and J usage is TRBJ1-1; TRBD1 matches at 9 bases. The length of the CDR3 is 14 residues. Trimming took 4 bases from V and 5 from J; bases not matched to a gene: 6. Per the germline V gene, CDR1 is SGHNT and CDR2 is YYREEE (reference sequence). The CDR3 DNA sequence: TGTGCCAGCAGCCCACAGGGGGCGCTAACTGAAGCTTTCTTT. This gives the protein CASSPQGALTEAFF.

This clone appeared once. The rearrangement joins TRBV10-1 to TRBJ2-7; no reliable D call. Per the germline V gene, CDR1 is WNHNN and CDR2 is SYGVQD (reference sequence). V was cut by 11 bases and J by 0 bases, with 17 bases left in between. The CDR3 runs to 14 residues. CDR3 amino acids: CAEPATFCSYEQYV. DNA for the CDR3: TGCGCCGAACCCGCGACCTTTTGCTCCTACGAGCAGTACGTC.

The CDR3 spells CASSQRTGGNQPQHF. The CDR3, as DNA: TGTGCCAGTAGTCAACGGACAGGGGGCAATCAGCCCCAGCATTTT. The J gene is TRBJ1-5, the V gene TRBV19, with 9 bases aligning to TRBD1. The junction had 4 bases not matched to a gene; V was cut back by 5 bases and J by 2 bases. The CDR3 covers 15 residues. Germline lookup yields CDR1 LNHDA and CDR2 SQIVND (reference sequence). The variable domain in full, with the rest retrieved from reference TRBV19 and TRBJ1-5, is DGGITQSPKYLFRKEGQNVTLSCEQNLNHDAMYWYRQDPGQGLRLIYYSQIVNDFQKGDIAEGYSVSREKKESFPLTVTSAQKNPTAFYLCASSQRTGGNQPQHFGDGTRLSIL.

This clone was seen more than once but under ten times. V is TRBV5-1 and J is TRBJ2-2; D is uncertain. The CDR3 contains 13 residues. With 0 bases removed from V and 3 bases from J, the gap between germline ends came to 3 bases. CDR1 is SGHRS and CDR2 is YFSETQ in the germline V gene. The CDR3 region has the DNA TGCGCCAGCAGCTTGGCTTACACCGGGGAGCTGTTTTTT. Translation: CASSLAYTGELFF.

The rearrangement uses TRBV7-8 and TRBJ1-4; 7 bases align to TRBD1. The junction had 9 bases not matched to a gene; V was cut back by 4 bases and J by 7 bases. Germline lookup yields CDR1 SGHVS and CDR2 FQNEAQ. The CDR3 totals 15 residues. The CDR3 reads CASSSSGRGFEKLFF. The CDR3 nucleotides are TGTGCCAGCAGCTCTAGTGGCAGGGGGTTTGAAAAACTGTTTTTT.

The rearrangement links TRBV6-8 to TRBJ2-1, with D possibly being TRBD2 (6 bases). V shed 6 bases and J shed 8 bases, with 23 bases lying between them. Looked up from germline, CDR1 is MNHGY and CDR2 is SAAAGT. CDR3 length: 16 residues. The CDR3 DNA follows: TGTGCCAGCAGGGGGAGGACGGGAGCCCCCTCGCATGAGCAGTTCTTC. Translating gives CASRGRTGAPSHEQFF.